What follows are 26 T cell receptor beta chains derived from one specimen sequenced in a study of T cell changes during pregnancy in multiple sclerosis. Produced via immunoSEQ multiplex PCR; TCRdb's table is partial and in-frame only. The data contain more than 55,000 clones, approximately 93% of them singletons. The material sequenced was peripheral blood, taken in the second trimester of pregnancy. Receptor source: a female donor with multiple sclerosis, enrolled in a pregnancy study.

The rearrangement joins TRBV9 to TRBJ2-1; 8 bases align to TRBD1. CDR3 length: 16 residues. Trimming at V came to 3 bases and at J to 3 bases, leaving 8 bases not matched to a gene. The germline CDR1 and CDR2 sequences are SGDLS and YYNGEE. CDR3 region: CASSAGQGRSYNEQFF. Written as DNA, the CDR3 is TGTGCCAGCAGCGCAGGACAGGGAAGAAGCTACAATGAGCAGTTCTTC.

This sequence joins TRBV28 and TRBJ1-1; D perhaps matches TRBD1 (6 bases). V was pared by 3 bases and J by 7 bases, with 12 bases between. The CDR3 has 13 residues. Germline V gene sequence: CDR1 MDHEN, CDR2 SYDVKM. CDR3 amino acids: CASSFDRYFEAFF. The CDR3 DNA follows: TGTGCCAGCAGTTTCGACAGGTACTTTGAAGCTTTCTTT.

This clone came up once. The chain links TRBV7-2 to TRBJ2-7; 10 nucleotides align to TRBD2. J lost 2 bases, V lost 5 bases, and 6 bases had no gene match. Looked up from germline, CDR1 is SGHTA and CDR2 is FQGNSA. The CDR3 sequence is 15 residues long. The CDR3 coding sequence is TGTGCCAGCAGCCCCCAAGCGGGAGGGCCCTACGAGCAGTACTTC. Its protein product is CASSPQAGGPYEQYF.

The CDR3 coding sequence is TGTGCCAGTAGTGTTCACCCTAGGAGAGACCCTGTAGCTTTCTTT. Protein sequence: CASSVHPRRDPVAFF. V usage is TRBV19 and J usage is TRBJ1-1, with D unresolved. This CDR3 contains 15 residues. The germline V and J ends were trimmed by 5 bases and 10 bases, with 23 bases remaining between them. Germline V gene sequence: CDR1 LNHDA, CDR2 SQIVND (reference sequence).

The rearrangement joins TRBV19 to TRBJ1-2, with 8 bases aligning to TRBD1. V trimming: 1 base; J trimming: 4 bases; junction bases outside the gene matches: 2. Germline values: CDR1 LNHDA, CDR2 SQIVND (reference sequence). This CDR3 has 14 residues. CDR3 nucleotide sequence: TGTGCCAGTAGTATAGGGGACAGGCCCTATGGCTACACCTTC. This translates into CASSIGDRPYGYTF.

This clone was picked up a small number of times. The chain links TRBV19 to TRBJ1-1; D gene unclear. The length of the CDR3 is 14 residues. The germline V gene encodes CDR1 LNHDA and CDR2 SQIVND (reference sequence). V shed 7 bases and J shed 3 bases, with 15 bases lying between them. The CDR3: CASTRVEGDTEAFF. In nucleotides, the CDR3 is TGTGCCAGTACTCGCGTTGAGGGAGACACTGAAGCTTTCTTT. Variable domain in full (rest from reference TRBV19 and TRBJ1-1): DGGITQSPKYLFRKEGQNVTLSCEQNLNHDAMYWYRQDPGQGLRLIYYSQIVNDFQKGDIAEGYSVSREKKESFPLTVTSAQKNPTAFYLCASTRVEGDTEAFFGQGTRLTVV.

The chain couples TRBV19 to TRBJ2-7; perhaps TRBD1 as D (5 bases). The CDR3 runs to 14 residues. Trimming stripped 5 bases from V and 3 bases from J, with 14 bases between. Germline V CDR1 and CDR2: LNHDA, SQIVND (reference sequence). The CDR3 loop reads CASSPRWGYYEQYF. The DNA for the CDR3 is TGTGCCAGTAGTCCCCGATGGGGCTACTACGAGCAGTACTTC.

The CDR3 DNA sequence: TGTGCCAGCTCACCAGCGTTCGATCAGCCCCAGCATTTT. It specifies CASSPAFDQPQHF. The rearrangement uses TRBV18 and TRBJ1-5; D unresolved. Germline values: CDR1 KGHSH, CDR2 LQKENI. The CDR3 runs 13 residues. Trimming removed 2 bases at V and 5 bases at J, with 7 bases between.

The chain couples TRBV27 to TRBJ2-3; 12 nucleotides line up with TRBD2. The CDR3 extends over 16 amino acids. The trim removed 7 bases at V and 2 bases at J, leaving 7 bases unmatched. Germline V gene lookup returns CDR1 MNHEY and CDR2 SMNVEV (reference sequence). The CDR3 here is CASKRLAGEATDTQYF. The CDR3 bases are TGTGCCAGCAAGAGACTAGCGGGAGAGGCCACAGATACGCAGTATTTT.

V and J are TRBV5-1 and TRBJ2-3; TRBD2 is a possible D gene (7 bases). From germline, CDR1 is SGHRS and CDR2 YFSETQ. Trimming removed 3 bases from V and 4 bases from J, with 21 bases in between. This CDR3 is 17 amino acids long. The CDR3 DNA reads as TGCGCCAGCAGCTCCCTGGGGGGGCTGCTTTTCCCAGATACGCAGTATTTT. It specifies CASSSLGGLLFPDTQYF.

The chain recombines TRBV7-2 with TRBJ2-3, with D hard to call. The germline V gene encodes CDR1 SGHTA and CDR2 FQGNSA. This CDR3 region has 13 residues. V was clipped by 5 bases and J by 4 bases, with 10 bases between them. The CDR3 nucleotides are TGTGCCAGCAGCCCCCTAGGTCCAGATACGCAGTATTTT. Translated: CASSPLGPDTQYF.

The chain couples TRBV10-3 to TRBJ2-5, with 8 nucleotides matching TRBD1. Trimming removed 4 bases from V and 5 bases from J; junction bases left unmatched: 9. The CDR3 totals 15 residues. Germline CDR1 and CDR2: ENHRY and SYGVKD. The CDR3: CAISGPQGAQETQYF. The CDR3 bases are TGTGCCATCAGTGGGCCGCAGGGGGCGCAGGAGACCCAGTACTTC.

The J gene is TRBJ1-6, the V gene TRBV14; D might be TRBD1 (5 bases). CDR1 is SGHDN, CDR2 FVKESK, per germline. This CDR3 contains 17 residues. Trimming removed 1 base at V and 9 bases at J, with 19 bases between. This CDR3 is CASSQVGGTDWSSPLHF. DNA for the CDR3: TGTGCCAGCAGCCAAGTGGGGGGGACCGACTGGAGTTCACCCCTCCACTTT.

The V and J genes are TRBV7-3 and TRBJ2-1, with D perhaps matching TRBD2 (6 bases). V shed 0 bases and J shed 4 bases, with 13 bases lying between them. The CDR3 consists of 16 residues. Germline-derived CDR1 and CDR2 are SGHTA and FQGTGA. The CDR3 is CASSLTGGNGYNEQFF. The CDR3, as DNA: TGTGCCAGCAGCTTAACCGGAGGGAATGGGTACAATGAGCAGTTCTTC. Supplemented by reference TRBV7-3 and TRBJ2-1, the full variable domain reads GAGVSQTPSNKVTEKGKYVELRCDPISGHTALYWYRQSLGQGPEFLIYFQGTGAADDSGLPNDRFFAVRPEGSVSTLKIQRTERGDSAVYLCASSLTGGNGYNEQFFGPGTRLTVL.

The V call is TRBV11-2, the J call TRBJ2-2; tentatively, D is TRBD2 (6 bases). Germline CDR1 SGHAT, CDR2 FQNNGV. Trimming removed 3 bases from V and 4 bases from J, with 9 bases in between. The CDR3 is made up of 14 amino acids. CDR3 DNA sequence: TGTGCCAGCAGCTTTGGAGGGATCACCGGGGAGCTGTTTTTT. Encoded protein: CASSFGGITGELFF.

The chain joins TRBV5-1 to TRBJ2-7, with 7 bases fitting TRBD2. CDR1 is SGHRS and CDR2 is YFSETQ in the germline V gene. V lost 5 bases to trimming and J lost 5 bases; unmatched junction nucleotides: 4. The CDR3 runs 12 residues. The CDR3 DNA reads TGCGCCAGCAGGGGGGGGATCGACGAGCAGTACTTC. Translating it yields CASRGGIDEQYF.

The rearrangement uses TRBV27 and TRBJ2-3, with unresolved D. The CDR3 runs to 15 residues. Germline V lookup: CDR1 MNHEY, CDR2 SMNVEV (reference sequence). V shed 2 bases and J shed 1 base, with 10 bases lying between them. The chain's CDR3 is CASSLDRPGTDTQYF. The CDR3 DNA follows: TGTGCCAGCAGTTTAGATCGCCCGGGCACAGATACGCAGTATTTT.

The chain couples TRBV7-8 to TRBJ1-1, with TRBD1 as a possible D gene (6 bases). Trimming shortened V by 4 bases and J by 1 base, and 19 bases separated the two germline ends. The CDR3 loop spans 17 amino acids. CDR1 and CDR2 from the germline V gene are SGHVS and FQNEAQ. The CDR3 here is CASSSPSPGTKNTEAFF. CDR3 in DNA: TGTGCCAGCAGCTCACCATCTCCCGGGACAAAGAACACTGAAGCTTTCTTT.

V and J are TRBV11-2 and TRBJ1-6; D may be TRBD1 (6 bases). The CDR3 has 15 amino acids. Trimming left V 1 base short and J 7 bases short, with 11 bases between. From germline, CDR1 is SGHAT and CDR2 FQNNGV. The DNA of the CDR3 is TGTGCCAGCAGCTTAGCTACAGGGTGGAATTCACCCCTCCACTTT. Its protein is CASSLATGWNSPLHF. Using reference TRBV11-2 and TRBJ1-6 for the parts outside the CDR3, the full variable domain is EAGVAQSPRYKIIEKRQSVAFWCNPISGHATLYWYQQILGQGPKLLIQFQNNGVVDDSQLPKDRFSAERLKGVDSTLKIQPAKLEDSAVYLCASSLATGWNSPLHFGNGTRLTVT.

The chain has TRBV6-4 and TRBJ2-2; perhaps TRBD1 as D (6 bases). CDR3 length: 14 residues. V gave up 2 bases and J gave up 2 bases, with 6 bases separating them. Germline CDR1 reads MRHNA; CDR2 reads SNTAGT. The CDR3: CASSDGTNTGELFF. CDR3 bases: TGTGCCAGCAGTGACGGGACAAACACCGGGGAGCTGTTTTTT.

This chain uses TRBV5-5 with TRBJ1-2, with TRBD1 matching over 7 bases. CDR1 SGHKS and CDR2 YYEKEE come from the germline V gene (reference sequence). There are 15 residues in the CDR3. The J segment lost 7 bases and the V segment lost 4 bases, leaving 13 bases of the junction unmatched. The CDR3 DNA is TGTGCCAGCAGCCGATTAGGGGGCACGGGTCGTGGCTACACCTTC. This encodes CASSRLGGTGRGYTF.

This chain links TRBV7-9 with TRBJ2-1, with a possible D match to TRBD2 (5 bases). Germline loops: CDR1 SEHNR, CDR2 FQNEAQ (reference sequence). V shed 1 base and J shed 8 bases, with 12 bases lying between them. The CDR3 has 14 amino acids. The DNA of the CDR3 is TGTGCCAGCAGCTTAGTGCTAGCCGGGGATGAGCAGTTCTTC. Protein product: CASSLVLAGDEQFF.

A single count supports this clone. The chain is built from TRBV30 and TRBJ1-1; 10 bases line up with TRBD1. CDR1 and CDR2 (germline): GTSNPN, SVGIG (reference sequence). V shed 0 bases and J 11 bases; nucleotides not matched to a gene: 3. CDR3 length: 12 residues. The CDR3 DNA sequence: TGTGCCTGGAGTGTGGGACAGGGGAACGCTTTCTTT. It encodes CAWSVGQGNAFF.

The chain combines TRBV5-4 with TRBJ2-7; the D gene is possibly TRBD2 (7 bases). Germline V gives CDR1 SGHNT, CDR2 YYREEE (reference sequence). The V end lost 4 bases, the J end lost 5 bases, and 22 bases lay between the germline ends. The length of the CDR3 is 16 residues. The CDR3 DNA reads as TGTGCCAGCAGCCAAGGGGCGGGGGACACCCCCCACGAGCAGTACTTC. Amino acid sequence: CASSQGAGDTPHEQYF.

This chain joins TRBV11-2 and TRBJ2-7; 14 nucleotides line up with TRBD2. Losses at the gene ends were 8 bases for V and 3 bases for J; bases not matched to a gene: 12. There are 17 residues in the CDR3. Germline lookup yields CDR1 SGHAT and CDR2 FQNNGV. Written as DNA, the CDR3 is TGTGCCAGCCGCTCGACTAGCGGGGGGGCGTTAAGCTACGAGCAGTACTTC. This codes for CASRSTSGGALSYEQYF.

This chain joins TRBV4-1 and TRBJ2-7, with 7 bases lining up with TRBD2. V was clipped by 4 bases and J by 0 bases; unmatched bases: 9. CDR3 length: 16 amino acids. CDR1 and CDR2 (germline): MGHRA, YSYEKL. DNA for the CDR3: TGCGCCAGCAGCCCCGAGAAAGCGGGAAGCTCCTACGAGCAGTACTTC. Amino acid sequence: CASSPEKAGSSYEQYF.